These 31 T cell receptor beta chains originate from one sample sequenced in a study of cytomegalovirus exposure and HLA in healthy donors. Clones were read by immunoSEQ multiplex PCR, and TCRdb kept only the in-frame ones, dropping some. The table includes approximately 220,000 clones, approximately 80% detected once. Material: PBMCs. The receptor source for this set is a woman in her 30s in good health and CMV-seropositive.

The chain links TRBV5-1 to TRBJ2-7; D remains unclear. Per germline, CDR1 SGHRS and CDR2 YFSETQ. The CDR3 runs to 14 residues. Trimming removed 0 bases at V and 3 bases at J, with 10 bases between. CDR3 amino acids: CASSLEGSHYEQYF. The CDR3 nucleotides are TGCGCCAGCAGCTTGGAGGGCAGCCACTACGAGCAGTACTTC.

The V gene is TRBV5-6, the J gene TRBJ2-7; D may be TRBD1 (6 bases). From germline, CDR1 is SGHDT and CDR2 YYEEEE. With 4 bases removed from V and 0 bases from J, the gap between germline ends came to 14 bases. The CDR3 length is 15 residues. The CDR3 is CASSPRQASSYEQYF. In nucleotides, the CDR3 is TGTGCCAGCAGCCCCAGACAGGCAAGCTCCTACGAGCAGTACTTC.

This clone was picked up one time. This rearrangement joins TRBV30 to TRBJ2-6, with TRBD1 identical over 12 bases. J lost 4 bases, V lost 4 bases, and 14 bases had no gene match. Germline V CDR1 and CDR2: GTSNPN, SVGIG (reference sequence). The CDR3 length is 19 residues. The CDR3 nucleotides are TGTGCCTGGATCCCACCGGAGGGGACAGGGGGCGTCGGGGCCAACGTCCTGACTTTC. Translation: CAWIPPEGTGGVGANVLTF.

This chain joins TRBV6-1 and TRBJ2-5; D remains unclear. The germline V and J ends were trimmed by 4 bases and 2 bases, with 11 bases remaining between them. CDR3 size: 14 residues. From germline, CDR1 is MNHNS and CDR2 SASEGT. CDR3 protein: CASSVSVRQETQYF. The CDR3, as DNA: TGTGCCAGCAGTGTGTCGGTCAGGCAAGAGACCCAGTACTTC.

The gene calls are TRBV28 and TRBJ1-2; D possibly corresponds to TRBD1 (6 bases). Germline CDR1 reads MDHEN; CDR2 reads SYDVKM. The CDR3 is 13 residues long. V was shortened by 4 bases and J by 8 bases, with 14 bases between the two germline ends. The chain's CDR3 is CASSSTGLEGYTF. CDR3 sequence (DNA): TGTGCCAGCAGTTCTACAGGGTTGGAAGGCTACACCTTC.

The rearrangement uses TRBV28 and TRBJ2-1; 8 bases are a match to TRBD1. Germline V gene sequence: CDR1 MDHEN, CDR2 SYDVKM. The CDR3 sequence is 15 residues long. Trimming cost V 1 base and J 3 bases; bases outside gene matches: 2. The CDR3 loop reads CASSLSGGSYNEQFF. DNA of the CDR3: TGTGCCAGCAGTTTATCAGGGGGCAGCTACAATGAGCAGTTCTTC.

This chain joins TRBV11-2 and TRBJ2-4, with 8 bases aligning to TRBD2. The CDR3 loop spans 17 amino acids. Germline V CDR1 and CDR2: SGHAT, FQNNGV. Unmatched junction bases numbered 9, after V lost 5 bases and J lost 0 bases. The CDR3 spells CASSMYSGALAKNIQYF. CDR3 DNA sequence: TGTGCCAGCAGCATGTATAGCGGGGCACTAGCCAAAAACATTCAGTACTTC.

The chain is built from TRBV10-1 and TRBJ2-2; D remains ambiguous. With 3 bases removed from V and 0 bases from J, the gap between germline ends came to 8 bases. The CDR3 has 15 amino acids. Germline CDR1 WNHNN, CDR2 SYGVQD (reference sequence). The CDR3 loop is CASSDRVTNTGELFF. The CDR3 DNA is TGCGCCAGCAGTGATCGGGTAACGAACACCGGGGAGCTGTTTTTT.

The CDR3 loop reads CASSAGTGENVNQPQHF. DNA of the CDR3: TGTGCCAGCAGCGCCGGGACAGGGGAAAACGTCAATCAGCCCCAGCATTTT. The chain joins TRBV9 to TRBJ1-5, with 10 bases fitting TRBD1. Trimming cost V 3 bases and J 3 bases; bases outside gene matches: 9. The CDR3 sequence is 17 residues long. CDR1 and CDR2 from the germline V gene are SGDLS and YYNGEE.

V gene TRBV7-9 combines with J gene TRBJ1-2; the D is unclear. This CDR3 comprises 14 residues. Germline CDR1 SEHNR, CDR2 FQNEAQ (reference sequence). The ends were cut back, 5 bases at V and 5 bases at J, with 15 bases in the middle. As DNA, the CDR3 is TGTGCCAGCAGCCCCCCGGGGTTCCTATATGGCTACACCTTC. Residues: CASSPPGFLYGYTF.

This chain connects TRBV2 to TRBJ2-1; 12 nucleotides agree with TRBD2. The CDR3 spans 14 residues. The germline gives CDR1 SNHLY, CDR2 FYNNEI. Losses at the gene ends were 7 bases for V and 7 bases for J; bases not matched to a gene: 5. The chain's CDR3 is CASKTGTSGNEQFF. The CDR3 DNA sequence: TGTGCCAGCAAGACCGGGACTAGCGGGAATGAGCAGTTCTTC. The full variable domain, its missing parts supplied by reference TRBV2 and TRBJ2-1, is EPEVTQTPSHQVTQMGQEVILRCVPISNHLYFYWYRQILGQKVEFLVSFYNNEISEKSEIFDDQFSVERPDGSNFTLKIRSTKLEDSAMYFCASKTGTSGNEQFFGPGTRLTVL.

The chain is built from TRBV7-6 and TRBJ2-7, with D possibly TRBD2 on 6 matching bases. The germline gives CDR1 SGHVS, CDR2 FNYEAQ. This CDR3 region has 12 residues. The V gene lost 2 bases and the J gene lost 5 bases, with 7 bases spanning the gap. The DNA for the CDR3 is TGTGCCAGCAGCTTACCGGGGGACGAGCAGTACTTC. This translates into CASSLPGDEQYF.

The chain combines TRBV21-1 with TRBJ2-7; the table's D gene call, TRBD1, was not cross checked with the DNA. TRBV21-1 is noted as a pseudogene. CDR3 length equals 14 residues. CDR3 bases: TGTGCCAGCAGCAAAAGGGGACAATACTACGAGCAGTACTTC. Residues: CASSKRGQYYEQYF.

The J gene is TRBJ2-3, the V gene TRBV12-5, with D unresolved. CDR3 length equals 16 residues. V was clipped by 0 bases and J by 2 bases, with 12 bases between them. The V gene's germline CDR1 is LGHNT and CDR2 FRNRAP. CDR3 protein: CASGLVLTEHTDTQYF. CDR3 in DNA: TGTGCTAGTGGTTTGGTACTTACAGAACACACAGATACGCAGTATTTT.

CDR3 in DNA: TGTGCCAGCATTGGGAATGAGCAGTTCTTC. Protein: CASIGNEQFF. This chain connects TRBV2 to TRBJ2-1, with unresolved D. This CDR3 is built from 10 residues. Per the germline V gene, CDR1 is SNHLY and CDR2 is FYNNEI. V was trimmed by 7 bases and J by 7 bases, leaving 5 bases between them. The variable domain in full, completed from reference TRBV2 and TRBJ2-1, reads EPEVTQTPSHQVTQMGQEVILRCVPISNHLYFYWYRQILGQKVEFLVSFYNNEISEKSEIFDDQFSVERPDGSNFTLKIRSTKLEDSAMYFCASIGNEQFFGPGTRLTVL.

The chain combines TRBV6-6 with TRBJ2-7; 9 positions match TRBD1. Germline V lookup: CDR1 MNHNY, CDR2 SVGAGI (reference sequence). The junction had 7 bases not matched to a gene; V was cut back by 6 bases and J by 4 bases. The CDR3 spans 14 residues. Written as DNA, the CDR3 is TGTGCCAGCAGCTACCGGGACAGGGTTTACGAGCAGTACTTC. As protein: CASSYRDRVYEQYF.

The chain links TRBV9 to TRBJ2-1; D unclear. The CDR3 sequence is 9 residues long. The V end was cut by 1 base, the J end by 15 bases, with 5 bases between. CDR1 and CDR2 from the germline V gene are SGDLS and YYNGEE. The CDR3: CASSVPPFF. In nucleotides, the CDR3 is TGTGCCAGCAGCGTACCGCCGTTCTTC. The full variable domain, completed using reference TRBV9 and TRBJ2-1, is DSGVTQTPKHLITATGQRVTLRCSPRSGDLSVYWYQQSLDQGLQFLIQYYNGEERAKGNILERFSAQQFPDLHSELNLSSLELGDSALYFCASSVPPFFGPGTRLTVL.

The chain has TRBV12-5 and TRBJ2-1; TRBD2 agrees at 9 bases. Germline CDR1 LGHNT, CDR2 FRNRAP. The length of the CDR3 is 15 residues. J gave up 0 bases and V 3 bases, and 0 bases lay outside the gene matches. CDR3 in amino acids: CASGFSGSSYNEQFF. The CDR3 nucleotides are TGTGCTAGTGGTTTTAGCGGGAGCTCCTACAATGAGCAGTTCTTC.

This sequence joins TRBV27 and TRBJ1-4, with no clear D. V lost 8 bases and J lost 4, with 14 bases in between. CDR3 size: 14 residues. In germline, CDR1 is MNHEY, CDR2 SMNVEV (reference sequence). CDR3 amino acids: CASPLTRNNEKLFF. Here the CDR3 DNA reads TGTGCCAGCCCTCTTACCCGGAATAATGAAAAACTGTTTTTT.

The CDR3 loop reads CAIRKDSTGELFF. In DNA, the CDR3 is TGCGCCATCCGGAAGGATTCGACCGGGGAGCTGTTTTTT. V is TRBV5-1 and J is TRBJ2-2; D is unresolved. Trimming left V 9 bases short and J 5 bases short, with 14 bases between. CDR3 length: 13 residues. Germline CDR1 and CDR2: SGHRS and YFSETQ.

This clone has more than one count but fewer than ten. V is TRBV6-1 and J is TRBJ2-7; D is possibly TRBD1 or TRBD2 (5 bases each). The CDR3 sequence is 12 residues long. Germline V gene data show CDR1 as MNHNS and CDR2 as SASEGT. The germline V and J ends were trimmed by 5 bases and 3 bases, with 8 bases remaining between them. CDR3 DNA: TGTGCCAGCAGTACGGGGCACTACGAGCAGTACTTC. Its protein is CASSTGHYEQYF.

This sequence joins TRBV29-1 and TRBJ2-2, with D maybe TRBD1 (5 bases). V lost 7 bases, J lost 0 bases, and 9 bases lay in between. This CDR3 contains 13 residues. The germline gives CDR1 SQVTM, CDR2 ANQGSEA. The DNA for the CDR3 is TGCAGCGCGACAGCAGCGAACACCGGGGAGCTGTTTTTT. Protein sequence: CSATAANTGELFF.

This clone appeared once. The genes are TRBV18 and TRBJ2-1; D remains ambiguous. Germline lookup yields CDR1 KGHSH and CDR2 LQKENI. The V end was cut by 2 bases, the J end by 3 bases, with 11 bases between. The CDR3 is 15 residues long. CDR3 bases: TGTGCCAGCTCACCAGAACGGATGAACTACAATGAGCAGTTCTTC. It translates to CASSPERMNYNEQFF.

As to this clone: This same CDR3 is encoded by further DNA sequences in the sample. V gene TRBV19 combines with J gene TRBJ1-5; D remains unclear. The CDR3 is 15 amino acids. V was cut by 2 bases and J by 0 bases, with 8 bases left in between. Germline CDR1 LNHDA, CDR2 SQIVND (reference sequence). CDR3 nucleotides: TGTGCCAGTAGTATAAGCGCATATAGCAATCAGCCCCAGCATTTT. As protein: CASSISAYSNQPQHF.

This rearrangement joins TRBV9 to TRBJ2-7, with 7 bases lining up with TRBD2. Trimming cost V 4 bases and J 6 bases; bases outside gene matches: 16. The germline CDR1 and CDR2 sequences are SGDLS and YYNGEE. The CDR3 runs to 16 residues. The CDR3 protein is CASSKDDGLDGSEQYF. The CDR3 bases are TGTGCCAGCAGCAAAGACGATGGACTAGACGGGAGCGAGCAGTACTTC.

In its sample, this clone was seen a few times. CDR3 coding DNA: TGTGCCAGCAGCTTAGTTCTAGCGGGAGGCGAGCAGTACTTC. It translates to CASSLVLAGGEQYF. The chain has TRBV7-9 and TRBJ2-7; 11 bases line up with TRBD2. The CDR3 is made up of 14 amino acids. The ends lost 1 base at V and 6 bases at J; junction bases unmatched: 2. Germline V gene lookup returns CDR1 SEHNR and CDR2 FQNEAQ (reference sequence).

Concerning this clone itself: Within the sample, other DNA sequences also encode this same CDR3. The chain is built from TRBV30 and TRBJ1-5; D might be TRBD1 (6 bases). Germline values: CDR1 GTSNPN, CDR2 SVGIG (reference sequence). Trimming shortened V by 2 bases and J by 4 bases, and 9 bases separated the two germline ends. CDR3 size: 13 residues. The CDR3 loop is CAWSLQGNQPQHF. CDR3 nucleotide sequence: TGTGCCTGGAGTCTACAGGGAAATCAGCCCCAGCATTTT.

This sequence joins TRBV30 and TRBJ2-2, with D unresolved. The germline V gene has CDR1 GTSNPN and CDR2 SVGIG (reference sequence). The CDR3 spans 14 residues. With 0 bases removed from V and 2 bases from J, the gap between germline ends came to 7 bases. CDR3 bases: TGTGCCTGGAGTGTAGGGTTAAACACCGGGGAGCTGTTTTTT. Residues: CAWSVGLNTGELFF. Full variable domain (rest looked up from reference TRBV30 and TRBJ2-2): SQTIHQWPATLVQPVGSPLSLECTVEGTSNPNLYWYRQAAGRGLQLLFYSVGIGQISSEVPQNLSASRPQDRQFILSSKKLLLSDSGFYLCAWSVGLNTGELFFGEGSRLTVL.

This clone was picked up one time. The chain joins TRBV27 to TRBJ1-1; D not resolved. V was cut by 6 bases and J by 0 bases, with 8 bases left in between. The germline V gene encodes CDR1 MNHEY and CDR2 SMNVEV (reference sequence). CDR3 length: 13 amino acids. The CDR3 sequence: CASSAVMNTEAFF. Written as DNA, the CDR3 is TGTGCCAGCAGCGCCGTCATGAACACTGAAGCTTTCTTT.

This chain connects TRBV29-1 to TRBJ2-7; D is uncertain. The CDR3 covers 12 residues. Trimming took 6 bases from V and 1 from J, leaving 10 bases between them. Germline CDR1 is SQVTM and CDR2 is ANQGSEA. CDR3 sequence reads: CSVSRGSYEQYF. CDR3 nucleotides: TGCAGCGTGAGCCGCGGATCCTACGAGCAGTACTTC.

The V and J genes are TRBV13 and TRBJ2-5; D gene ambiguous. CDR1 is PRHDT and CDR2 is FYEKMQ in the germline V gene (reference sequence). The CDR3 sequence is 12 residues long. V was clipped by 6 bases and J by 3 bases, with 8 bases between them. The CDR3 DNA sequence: TGTGCCAGCAGTTTCCAAAAAGAGACCCAGTACTTC. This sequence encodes CASSFQKETQYF.